This is a list of T cell receptor beta chains from one sample in a study of CD8+CD57+ T cells in acquired aplastic anemia. Each CDR3 protein is one row after TCRdb ran MiXCR on the reads. The sample contains roughly 150,000 distinct CDR3 sequences, 40% to 55% of which appear only once. Sequenced input: sorted CD4+, CD8+, or CD8+CD57+ T cells (not recorded which) from PBMCs. The origin of the receptors is a human donor with aplastic anemia. CDR3s include the opening cysteine and the closing phenylalanine or tryptophan. A D gene is named only where the DNA matches it firmly. Only part of the rows carry a size: once, few, many, or a class if the clone is expanded.

d_gene: -; j_gene: TRBJ2-4; abundance: many; v_gene: TRBV11-2; CDR3nt: TGTGCCAGCAGCTTGTCCCGGGGGATGGGCAAAAACATTCAGTACTTC; CDR3aa: CASSLSRGMGKNIQYF
d_gene: TRBD1; j_gene: TRBJ1-2; abundance: -; v_gene: TRBV19; CDR3nt: TGTGCCAGTAGTACCTTAGGACAGGGAGGGGCCTATGGCTACACCTTC; CDR3aa: CASSTLGQGGAYGYTF
d_gene: -; j_gene: TRBJ2-7; abundance: -; v_gene: TRBV4-2; CDR3nt: TGTGCCAGCAGCCAAGAGCGGGCTAGGGCCTACGAGCAGTACTTC; CDR3aa: CASSQERARAYEQYF
d_gene: -; j_gene: TRBJ1-6; abundance: -; v_gene: TRBV12-3/TRBV12-4; CDR3nt: TGTGCCAGCAGCCAAGCGGGAGTAGGTTCACCCCTCCACTTT; CDR3aa: CASSQAGVGSPLHF
d_gene: -; j_gene: TRBJ2-7; abundance: few; v_gene: TRBV2; CDR3nt: TGTGCCAGCAGTGATCTAGACGAGCAGTACTTC; CDR3aa: CASSDLDEQYF
d_gene: -; j_gene: TRBJ1-6; abundance: many; v_gene: TRBV5-4; CDR3nt: TGTGCCAGCAGCTTGATTGACTATAATTCACCCCTCCACTTT; CDR3aa: CASSLIDYNSPLHF
d_gene: -; j_gene: TRBJ2-2; abundance: -; v_gene: TRBV28; CDR3nt: TGTGCCAGCAGTCTACAGAGCACCGGGGAGCTGTTTTTT; CDR3aa: CASSLQSTGELFF
d_gene: TRBD1; j_gene: TRBJ2-3; abundance: many; v_gene: TRBV7-9; CDR3nt: TGTGCCAGCAGCCTCGACAGGGGGCAGAGAGATACGCAGTATTTT; CDR3aa: CASSLDRGQRDTQYF
d_gene: -; j_gene: TRBJ2-5; abundance: -; v_gene: TRBV6-1; CDR3nt: TGTGCCAGCAGTCCCGCCCTAACGAGTCAAGAGACCCAGTACTTC; CDR3aa: CASSPALTSQETQYF
d_gene: -; j_gene: TRBJ2-1; abundance: many; v_gene: TRBV5-8; CDR3nt: TGTGCCAGCAGCCTGGCGGTAGATGGCAATGAGCAGTTCTTC; CDR3aa: CASSLAVDGNEQFF
d_gene: -; j_gene: TRBJ1-2; abundance: -; v_gene: TRBV4-2; CDR3nt: TGTGCCAGCAGCCAAGATCCGGGAGTGGGCTATGGCTACACCTTC; CDR3aa: CASSQDPGVGYGYTF
d_gene: -; j_gene: TRBJ1-1; abundance: -; v_gene: TRBV15; CDR3nt: TGTGCCACCAGCAGAGATCGATCGGGAGCCACTGAAGCTTTCTTT; CDR3aa: CATSRDRSGATEAFF
d_gene: -; j_gene: TRBJ1-3; abundance: -; v_gene: TRBV15; CDR3nt: TGTGCCACCAGCAGAGATTTCATTATGGGGACAAGTTCTGGAGACACCATATATTTT; CDR3aa: CATSRDFIMGTSSGDTIYF
d_gene: -; j_gene: TRBJ2-5; abundance: -; v_gene: TRBV14; CDR3nt: TGTGCCAGCAGGAGAACGGGAGATTTGGAGACCCAGTACTTC; CDR3aa: CASRRTGDLETQYF
d_gene: -; j_gene: TRBJ2-2; abundance: -; v_gene: TRBV2; CDR3nt: TGTGCCAGCAGCCGAAGGATGGCCGGGGAGCTGTTTTTT; CDR3aa: CASSRRMAGELFF
d_gene: TRBD1; j_gene: TRBJ1-5; abundance: -; v_gene: TRBV10-3; CDR3nt: TGTGCCATCAGTCGGGGACAGGGTCGGGATCAGCCCCAGCATTTT; CDR3aa: CAISRGQGRDQPQHF
d_gene: -; j_gene: TRBJ1-1; abundance: few; v_gene: TRBV27; CDR3nt: TGTGCCAGCAGTTTGTCCAGGGGACGGGCGAACACTGAAGCTTTCTTT; CDR3aa: CASSLSRGRANTEAFF
d_gene: TRBD1; j_gene: TRBJ1-5; abundance: many; v_gene: TRBV19; CDR3nt: TGTGCCAGCACCCCGGGACAGGGAGGTTCTCAGCCCCAGCATTTT; CDR3aa: CASTPGQGGSQPQHF
d_gene: TRBD1; j_gene: TRBJ1-6; abundance: -; v_gene: TRBV19; CDR3nt: TGTGCCACTATGGACAGGGGGCTTCCACCCCTCCACTTT; CDR3aa: CATMDRGLPPLHF
d_gene: -; j_gene: TRBJ2-7; abundance: once; v_gene: TRBV19; CDR3nt: TGTGCCAGTAGTATGCGGACATGGGACGAGCAGTACTTC; CDR3aa: CASSMRTWDEQYF
d_gene: -; j_gene: TRBJ1-5; abundance: -; v_gene: TRBV7-2; CDR3nt: TGTGCCAGCAGCTTTGGCTATAGCAATCAGCCCCAGCATTTT; CDR3aa: CASSFGYSNQPQHF
d_gene: -; j_gene: TRBJ2-3; abundance: -; v_gene: TRBV28; CDR3nt: TGTGCCTCCTCCAAAGGGGGAAGCACAGATACGCAGTATTTT; CDR3aa: CASSKGGSTDTQYF
d_gene: -; j_gene: TRBJ2-7; abundance: -; v_gene: TRBV25-1; CDR3nt: TGTGCCAGCAGTAGTAACCCCAAAACAGAGCAGTACTTC; CDR3aa: CASSSNPKTEQYF
d_gene: TRBD1; j_gene: TRBJ2-7; abundance: many; v_gene: TRBV25-1; CDR3nt: TGTGCCAGCAGTGGGTGGACAGGGAGTGGGAACGAGCAGTACTTC; CDR3aa: CASSGWTGSGNEQYF
d_gene: TRBD1; j_gene: TRBJ2-7; abundance: -; v_gene: TRBV19; CDR3nt: TGTGCCAGTAGTACCAAGACAGGGCTCAGCTCCTACGAGCAGTACTTC; CDR3aa: CASSTKTGLSSYEQYF